This T cell receptor (beta chain) was identified during a study of identical twins. CDR1 and CDR2 from the germline V gene are SGHRS and YFSETQ. The CDR3 runs to 14 residues. V was trimmed by 6 bases and J by 7 bases, leaving 14 bases between them. Whole-study results and caveats: Beta clonotypes that were abundant in cord blood contained fewer insertions, a pattern absent from memory repertoires.

For this clonotype: Its specificity is not known.

A universal primer site was incorporated via template switching, and the cDNA contained unique molecular identifiers. Via MiXCR, TCRdb re-called the 5' RACE reads, giving one row per CDR3 protein. The data show roughly 690,000 distinct CDR3 sequences, roughly 20% seen once. This sample was shared with a second study, whose subject was T cells expressing NK-cell markers. That work states: According to the study, TCR beta repertoires originated from sorted CD3+CD56+NKG2C+, CD3+CD56+NKG2C- and CD3+CD56-NKG2C+ T cells.

This chain links TRBV5-1 with TRBJ1-6; the D gene is possibly TRBD1 (5 bases). The specimen was PBMCs. This TCR was sampled from a woman younger than 35 in good health. CDR3: CASKRGDGNSPLHF. In nucleotides, the CDR3 is TGCGCCAGCAAAAGGGGCGACGGAAATTCACCCCTCCACTTT.